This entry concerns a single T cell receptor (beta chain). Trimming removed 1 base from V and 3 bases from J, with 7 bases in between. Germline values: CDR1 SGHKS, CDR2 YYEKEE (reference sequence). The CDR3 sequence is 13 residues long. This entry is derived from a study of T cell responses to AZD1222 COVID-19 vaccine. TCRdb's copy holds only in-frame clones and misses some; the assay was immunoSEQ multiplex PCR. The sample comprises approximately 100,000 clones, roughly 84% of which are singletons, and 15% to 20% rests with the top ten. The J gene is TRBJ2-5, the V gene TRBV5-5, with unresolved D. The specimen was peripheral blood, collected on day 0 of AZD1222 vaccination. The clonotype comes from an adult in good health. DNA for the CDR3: TGTGCCAGCAGCTTGTTCGGAAAAGAGACCCAGTACTTC. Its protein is CASSLFGKETQYF.